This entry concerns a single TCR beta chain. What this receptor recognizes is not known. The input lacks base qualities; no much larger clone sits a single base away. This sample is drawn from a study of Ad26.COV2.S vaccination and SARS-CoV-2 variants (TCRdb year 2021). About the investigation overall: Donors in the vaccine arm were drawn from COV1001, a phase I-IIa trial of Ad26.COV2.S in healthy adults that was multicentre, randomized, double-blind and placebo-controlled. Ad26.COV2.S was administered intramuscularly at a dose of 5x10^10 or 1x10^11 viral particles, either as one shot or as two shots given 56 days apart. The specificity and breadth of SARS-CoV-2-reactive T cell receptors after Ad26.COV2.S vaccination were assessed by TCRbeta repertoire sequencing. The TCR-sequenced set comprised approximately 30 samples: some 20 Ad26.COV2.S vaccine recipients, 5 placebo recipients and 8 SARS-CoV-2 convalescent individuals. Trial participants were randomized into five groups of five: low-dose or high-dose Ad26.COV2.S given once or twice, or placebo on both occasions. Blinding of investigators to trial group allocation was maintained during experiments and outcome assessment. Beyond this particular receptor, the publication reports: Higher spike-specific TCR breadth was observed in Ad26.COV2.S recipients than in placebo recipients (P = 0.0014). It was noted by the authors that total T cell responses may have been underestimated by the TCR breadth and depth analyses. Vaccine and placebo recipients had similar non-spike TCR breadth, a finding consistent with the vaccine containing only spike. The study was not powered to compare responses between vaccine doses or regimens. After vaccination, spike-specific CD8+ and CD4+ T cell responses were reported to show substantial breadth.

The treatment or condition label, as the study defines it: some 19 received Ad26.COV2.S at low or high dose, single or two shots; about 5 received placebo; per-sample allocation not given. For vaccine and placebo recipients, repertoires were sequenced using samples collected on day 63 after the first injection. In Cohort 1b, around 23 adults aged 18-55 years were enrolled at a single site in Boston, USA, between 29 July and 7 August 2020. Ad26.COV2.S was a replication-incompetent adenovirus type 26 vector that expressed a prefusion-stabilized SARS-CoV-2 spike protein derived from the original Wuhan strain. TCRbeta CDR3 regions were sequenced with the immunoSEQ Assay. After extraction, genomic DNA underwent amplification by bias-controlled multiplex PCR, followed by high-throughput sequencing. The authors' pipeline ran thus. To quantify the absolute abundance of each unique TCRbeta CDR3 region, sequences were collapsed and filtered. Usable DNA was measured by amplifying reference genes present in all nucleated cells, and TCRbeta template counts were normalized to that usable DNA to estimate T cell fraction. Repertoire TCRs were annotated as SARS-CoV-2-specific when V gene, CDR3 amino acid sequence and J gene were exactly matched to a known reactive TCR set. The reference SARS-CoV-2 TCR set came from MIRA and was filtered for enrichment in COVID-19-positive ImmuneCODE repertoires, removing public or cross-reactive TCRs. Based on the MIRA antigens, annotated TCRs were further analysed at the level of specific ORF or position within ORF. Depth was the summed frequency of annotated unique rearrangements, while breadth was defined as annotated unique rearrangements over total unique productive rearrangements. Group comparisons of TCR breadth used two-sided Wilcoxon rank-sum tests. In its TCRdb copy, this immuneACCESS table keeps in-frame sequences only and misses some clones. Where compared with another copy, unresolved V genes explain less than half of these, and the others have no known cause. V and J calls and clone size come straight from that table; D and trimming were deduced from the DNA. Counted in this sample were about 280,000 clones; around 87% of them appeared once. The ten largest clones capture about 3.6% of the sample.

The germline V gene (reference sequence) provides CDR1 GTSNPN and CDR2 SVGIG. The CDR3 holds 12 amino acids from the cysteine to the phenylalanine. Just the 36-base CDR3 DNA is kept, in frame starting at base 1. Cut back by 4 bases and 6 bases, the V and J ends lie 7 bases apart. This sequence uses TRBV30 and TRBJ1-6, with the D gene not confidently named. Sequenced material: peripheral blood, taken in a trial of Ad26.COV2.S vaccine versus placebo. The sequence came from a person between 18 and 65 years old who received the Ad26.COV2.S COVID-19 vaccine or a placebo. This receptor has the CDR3 CAWTDSNSPLHF. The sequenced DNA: TGTGCCTGGACAGACTCTAATTCACCCCTCCACTTT.